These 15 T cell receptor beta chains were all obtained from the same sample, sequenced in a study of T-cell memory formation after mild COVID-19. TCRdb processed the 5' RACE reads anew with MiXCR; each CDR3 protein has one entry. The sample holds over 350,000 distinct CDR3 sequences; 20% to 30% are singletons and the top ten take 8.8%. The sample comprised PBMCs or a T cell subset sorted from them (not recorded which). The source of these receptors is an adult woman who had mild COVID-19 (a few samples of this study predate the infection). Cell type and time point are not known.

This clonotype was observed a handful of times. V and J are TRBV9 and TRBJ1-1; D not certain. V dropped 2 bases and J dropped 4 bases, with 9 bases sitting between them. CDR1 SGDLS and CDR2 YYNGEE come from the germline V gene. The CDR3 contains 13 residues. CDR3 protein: CASSVGSTTEAFF. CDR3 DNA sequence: TGTGCCAGCAGCGTTGGGTCGACCACTGAAGCTTTCTTT.

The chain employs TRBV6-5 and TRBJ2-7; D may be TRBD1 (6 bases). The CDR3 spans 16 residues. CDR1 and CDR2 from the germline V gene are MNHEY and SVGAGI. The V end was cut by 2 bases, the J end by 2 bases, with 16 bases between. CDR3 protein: CASSYRVYRDPYEQYF. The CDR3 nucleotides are TGTGCCAGCAGTTACCGAGTATACAGGGATCCCTACGAGCAGTACTTC.

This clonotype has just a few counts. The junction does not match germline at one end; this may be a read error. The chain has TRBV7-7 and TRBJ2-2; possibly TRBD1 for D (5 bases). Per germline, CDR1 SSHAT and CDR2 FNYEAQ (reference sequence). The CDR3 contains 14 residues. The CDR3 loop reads CASSFREWTGELFF. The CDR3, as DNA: TGTGCTAGCAGCTTCAGGGAATGGACCGGGGAGCTGTTTTTT.

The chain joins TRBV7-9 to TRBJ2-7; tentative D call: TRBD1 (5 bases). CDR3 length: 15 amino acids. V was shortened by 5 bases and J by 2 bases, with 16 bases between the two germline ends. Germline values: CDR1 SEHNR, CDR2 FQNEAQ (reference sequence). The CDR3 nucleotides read TGTGCCAGCAGCCCAGGGATTCTAAAGCCCTACGAGCAGTACTTC. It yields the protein CASSPGILKPYEQYF.

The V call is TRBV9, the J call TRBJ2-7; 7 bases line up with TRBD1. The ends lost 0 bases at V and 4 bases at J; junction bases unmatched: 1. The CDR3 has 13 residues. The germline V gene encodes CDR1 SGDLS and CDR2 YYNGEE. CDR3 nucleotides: TGTGCCAGCAGCGTAGAACAGGGGTACGAGCAGTACTTC. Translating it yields CASSVEQGYEQYF.

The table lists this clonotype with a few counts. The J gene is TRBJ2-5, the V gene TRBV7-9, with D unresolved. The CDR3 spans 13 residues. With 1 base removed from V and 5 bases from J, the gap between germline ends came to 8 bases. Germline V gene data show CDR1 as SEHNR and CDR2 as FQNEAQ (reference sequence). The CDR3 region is CASSLGSRETQYF. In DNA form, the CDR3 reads TGTGCCAGCAGCTTAGGGTCCCGGGAGACCCAGTACTTC. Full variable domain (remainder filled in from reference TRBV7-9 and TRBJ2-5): DTGVSQNPRHKITKRGQNVTFRCDPISEHNRLYWYRQTLGQGPEFLTYFQNEAQLEKSRLLSDRFSAERPKGSFSTLEIQRTEQGDSAMYLCASSLGSRETQYFGPGTRLLVL.

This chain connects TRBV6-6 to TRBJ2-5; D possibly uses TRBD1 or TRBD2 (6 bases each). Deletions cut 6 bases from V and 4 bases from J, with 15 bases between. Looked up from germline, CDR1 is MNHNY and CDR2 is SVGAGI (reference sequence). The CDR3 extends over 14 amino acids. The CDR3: CASRREGGAETQYF. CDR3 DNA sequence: TGTGCCAGCAGACGCGAGGGGGGAGCAGAGACCCAGTACTTC.

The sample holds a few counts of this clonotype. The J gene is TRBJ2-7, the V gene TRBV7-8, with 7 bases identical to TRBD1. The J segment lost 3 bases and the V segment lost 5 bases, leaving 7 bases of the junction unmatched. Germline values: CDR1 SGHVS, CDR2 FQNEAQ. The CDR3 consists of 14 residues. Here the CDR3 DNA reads TGTGCCAGCAGCCCGCTCGGGACAGTCTACGAGCAGTACTTC. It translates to CASSPLGTVYEQYF.

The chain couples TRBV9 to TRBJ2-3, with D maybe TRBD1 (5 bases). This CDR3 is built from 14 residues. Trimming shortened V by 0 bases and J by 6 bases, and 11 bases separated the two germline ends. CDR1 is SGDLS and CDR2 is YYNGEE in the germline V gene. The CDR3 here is CASSVAQGGDTQYF. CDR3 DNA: TGTGCCAGCAGCGTAGCCCAGGGTGGGGATACGCAGTATTTT.

The DNA of the CDR3 is TGTGCCAGTGGGACTCGGGGGGAGCCCCAGCATTTT. It specifies CASGTRGEPQHF. The J gene is TRBJ1-5, the V gene TRBV6-1, with TRBD1 as a possible D gene (5 bases). The CDR3 extends over 12 amino acids. Trimming left V 9 bases short and J 8 bases short, with 14 bases between. Looked up from germline, CDR1 is MNHNS and CDR2 is SASEGT.

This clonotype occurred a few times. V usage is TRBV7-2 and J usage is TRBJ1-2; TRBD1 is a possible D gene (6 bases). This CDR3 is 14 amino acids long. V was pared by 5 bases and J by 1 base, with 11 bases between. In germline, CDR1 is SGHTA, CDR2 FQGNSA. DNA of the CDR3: TGTGCCAGCAGCATCTACAGGGATAACTATGGCTACACCTTC. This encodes CASSIYRDNYGYTF.

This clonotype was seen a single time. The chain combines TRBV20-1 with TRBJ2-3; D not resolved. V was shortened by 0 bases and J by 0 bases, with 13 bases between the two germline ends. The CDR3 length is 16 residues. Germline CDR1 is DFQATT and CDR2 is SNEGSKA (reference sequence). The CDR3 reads CSARDREVTSTDTQYF. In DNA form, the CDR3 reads TGCAGTGCTAGAGATCGAGAGGTCACTAGCACAGATACGCAGTATTTT.

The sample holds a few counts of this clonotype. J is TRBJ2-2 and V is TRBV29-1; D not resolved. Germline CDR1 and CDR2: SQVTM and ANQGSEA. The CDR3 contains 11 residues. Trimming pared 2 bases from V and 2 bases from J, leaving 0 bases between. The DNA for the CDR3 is TGCAGCGTTGAAAACACCGGGGAGCTGTTTTTT. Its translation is CSVENTGELFF.

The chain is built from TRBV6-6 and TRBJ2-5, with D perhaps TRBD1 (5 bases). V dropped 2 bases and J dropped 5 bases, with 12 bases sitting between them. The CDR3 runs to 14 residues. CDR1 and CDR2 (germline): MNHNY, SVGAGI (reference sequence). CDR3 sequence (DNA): TGTGCCAGCAGTTACCGGGCAGGGTTGGAGACCCAGTACTTC. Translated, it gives CASSYRAGLETQYF.

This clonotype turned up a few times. CDR3 region: CATSGTEYYGYTF. The CDR3 nucleotides are TGTGCCACCTCCGGGACGGAATACTATGGCTACACCTTC. The chain links TRBV25-1 to TRBJ1-2, with D maybe TRBD1 (5 bases). Trimming shortened V by 10 bases and J by 3 bases, and 15 bases separated the two germline ends. Per the germline V gene, CDR1 is MGHDK and CDR2 is SYGVNS. This CDR3 has 13 amino acids.